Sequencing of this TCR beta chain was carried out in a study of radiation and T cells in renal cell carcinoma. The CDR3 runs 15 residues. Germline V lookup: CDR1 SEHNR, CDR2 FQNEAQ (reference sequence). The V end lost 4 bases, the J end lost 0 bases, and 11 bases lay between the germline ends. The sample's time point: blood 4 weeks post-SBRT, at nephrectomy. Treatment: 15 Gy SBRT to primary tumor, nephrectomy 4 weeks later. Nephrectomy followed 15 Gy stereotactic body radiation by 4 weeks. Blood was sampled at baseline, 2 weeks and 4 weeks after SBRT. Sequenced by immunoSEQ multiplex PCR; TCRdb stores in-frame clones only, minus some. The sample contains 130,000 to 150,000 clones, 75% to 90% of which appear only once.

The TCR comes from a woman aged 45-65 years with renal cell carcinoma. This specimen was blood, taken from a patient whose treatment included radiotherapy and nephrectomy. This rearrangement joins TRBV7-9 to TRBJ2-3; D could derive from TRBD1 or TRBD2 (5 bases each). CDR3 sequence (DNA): TGTGCCAGCAGCTCCGGGGCAGGGAGCACAGATACGCAGTATTTT. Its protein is CASSSGAGSTDTQYF.